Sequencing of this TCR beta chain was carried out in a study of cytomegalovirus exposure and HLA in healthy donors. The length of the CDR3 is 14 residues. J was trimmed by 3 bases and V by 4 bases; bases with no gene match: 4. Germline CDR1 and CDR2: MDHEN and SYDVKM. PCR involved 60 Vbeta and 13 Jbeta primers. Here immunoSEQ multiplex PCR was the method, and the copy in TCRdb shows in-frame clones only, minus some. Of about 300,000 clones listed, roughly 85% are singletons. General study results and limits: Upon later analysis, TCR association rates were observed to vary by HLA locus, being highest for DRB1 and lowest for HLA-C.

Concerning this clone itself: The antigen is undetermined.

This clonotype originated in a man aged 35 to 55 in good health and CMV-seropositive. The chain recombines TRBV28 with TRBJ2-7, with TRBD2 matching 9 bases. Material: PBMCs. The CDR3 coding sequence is TGTGCCAGCAGTTCTAGCGGGACAAACTACGAGCAGTACTTC. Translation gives CASSSSGTNYEQYF.